This TCR beta chain was captured by sequencing in a study of human T cells and chemical hapten exposure. This clonotype was picked up many times. Study processing details: Samples had a median of 95,638 TCRs, ranging roughly 20,000 to 690,600. Using its own MiXCR run on the RACE reads, TCRdb lists one record per CDR3 protein. The V and J calls and clone size come from TCRdb's table, not from the authors' own analysis. The sample contains 69,000 or so distinct CDR3 sequences, about a tenth of which appear only once. Sample time point: patch test 2, 6 weeks after DPC sensitization. Stated treatment: therapeutic diphenylcyclopropenone sensitization with weekly scalp DPC. Unfractionated whole blood served as the source for total RNA extraction. V lost 1 base to trimming and J lost 12 bases, with 13 bases between them. This CDR3 contains 12 residues. CDR1 SQVTM and CDR2 ANQGSEA come from the germline V gene.

The sample was whole blood, taken in connection with sensitization to the hapten diphenylcyclopropenone (DPC). This clonotype was sampled from a woman aged 45-60 years with alopecia areata. Some clones in this sample may be carry-over from other donors' samples. V usage is TRBV29-1 and J usage is TRBJ2-1; D is ambiguous. This chain's CDR3 is CSVEGSAVPQFF. DNA for the CDR3: TGCAGCGTTGAAGGGTCCGCAGTTCCGCAGTTCTTC.